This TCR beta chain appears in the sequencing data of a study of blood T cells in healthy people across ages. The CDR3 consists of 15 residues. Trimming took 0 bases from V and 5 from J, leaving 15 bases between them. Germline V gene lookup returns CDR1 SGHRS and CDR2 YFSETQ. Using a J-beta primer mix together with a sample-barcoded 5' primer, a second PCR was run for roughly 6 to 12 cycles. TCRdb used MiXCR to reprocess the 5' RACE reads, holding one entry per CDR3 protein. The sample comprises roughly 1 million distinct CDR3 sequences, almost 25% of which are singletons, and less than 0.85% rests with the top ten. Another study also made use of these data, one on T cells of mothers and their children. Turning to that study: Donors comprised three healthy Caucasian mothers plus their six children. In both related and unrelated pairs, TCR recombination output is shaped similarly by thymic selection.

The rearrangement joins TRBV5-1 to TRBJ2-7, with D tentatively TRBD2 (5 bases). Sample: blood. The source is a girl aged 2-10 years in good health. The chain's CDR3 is CASSLGRGRDNEQYF. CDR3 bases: TGCGCCAGCAGCTTGGGGCGTGGGAGAGACAACGAGCAGTACTTC.